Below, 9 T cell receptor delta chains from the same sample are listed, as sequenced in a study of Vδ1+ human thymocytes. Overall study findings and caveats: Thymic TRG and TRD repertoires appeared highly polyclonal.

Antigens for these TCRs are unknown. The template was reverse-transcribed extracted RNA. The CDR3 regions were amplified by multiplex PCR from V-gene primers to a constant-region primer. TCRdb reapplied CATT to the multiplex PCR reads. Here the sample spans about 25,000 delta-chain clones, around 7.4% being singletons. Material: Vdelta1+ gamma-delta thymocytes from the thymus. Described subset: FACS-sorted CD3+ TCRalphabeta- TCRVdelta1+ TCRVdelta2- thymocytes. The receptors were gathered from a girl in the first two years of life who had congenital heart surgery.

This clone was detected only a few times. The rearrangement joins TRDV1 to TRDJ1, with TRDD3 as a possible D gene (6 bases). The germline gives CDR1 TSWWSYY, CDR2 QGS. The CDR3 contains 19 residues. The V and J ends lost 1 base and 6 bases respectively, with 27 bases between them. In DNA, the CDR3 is TGTGCTCTTGGGGAACGCCCCGAGCTCGCGGTACTGGGTAGAAATAAACTCATCTTT. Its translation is CALGERPELAVLGRNKLIF.

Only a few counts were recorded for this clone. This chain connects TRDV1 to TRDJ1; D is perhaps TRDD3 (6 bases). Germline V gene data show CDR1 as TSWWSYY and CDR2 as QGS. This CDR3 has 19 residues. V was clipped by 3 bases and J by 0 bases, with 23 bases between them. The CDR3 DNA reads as TGTGCTCTTGGGGATTTGCCGATACGCCCAACCCCGTACACCGATAAACTCATCTTT. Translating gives CALGDLPIRPTPYTDKLIF.

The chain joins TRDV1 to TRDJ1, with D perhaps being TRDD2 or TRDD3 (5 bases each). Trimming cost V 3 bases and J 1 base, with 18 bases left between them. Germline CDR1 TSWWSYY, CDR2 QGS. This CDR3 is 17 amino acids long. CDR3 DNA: TGTGCTCTTGGGGATGGGGCCTTCGAATCCTTCACCGATAAACTCATCTTT. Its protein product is CALGDGAFESFTDKLIF.

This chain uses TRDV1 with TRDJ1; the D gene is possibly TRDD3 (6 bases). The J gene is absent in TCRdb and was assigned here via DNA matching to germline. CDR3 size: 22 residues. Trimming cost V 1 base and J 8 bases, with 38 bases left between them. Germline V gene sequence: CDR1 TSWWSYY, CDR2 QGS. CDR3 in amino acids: CALGEPPGTRGGPYWAETKLIF. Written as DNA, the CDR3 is TGTGCTCTTGGGGAACCCCCTGGGACACGAGGGGGACCGTACTGGGCCGAAACCAAACTCATCTTT.

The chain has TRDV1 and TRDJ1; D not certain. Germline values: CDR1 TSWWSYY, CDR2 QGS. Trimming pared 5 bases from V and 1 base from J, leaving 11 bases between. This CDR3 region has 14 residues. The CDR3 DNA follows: TGTGCTCTTGGGACCTTTACTTTCACCGATAAACTCATCTTT. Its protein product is CALGTFTFTDKLIF.

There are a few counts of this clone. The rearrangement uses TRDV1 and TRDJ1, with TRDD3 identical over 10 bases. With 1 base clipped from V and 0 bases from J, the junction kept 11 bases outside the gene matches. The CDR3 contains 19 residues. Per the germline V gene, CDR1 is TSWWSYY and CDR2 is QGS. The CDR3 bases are TGTGCTCTTGGGGAACCCTATACTGGGGGATTGTCGTACACCGATAAACTCATCTTT. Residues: CALGEPYTGGLSYTDKLIF.

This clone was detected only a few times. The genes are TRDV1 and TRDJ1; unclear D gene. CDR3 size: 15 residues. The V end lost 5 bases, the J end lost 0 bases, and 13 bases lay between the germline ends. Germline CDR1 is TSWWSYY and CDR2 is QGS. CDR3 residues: CALGNPWPHTDKLIF. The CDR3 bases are TGTGCTCTTGGGAACCCTTGGCCGCACACCGATAAACTCATCTTT.

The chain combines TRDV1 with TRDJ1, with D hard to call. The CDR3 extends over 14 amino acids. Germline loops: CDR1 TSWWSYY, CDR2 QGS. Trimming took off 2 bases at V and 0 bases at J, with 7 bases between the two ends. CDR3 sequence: CALGENIYTDKLIF. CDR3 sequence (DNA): TGTGCTCTTGGGGAAAACATATACACCGATAAACTCATCTTT.

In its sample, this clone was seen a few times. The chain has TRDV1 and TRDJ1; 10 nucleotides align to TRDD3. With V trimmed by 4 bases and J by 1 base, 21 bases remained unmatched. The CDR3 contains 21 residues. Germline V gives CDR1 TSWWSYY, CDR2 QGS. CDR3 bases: TGTGCTCTTGGGGTCCCCGGGGGTACTGGGGGATTCTTGGGGTCCACCGATAAACTCATCTTT. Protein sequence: CALGVPGGTGGFLGSTDKLIF.